The 3 T cell receptor beta chains below were found in one sample sequenced in a study of cytomegalovirus exposure and HLA in healthy donors. Researchers ran the PCR with 60 Vbeta and 13 Jbeta primers. Clones were sequenced by immunoSEQ multiplex PCR, and TCRdb holds only the in-frame ones, with some missing. Among 90,000 to 150,000 clones, approximately 80% were seen once, and the ten largest hold around 3.9%. Sequenced material: PBMCs. These receptors all come from a human donor in good health.

The chain recombines TRBV5-5 with TRBJ1-4, with TRBD1 matching 8 bases. Germline CDR1 reads SGHKS; CDR2 reads YYEKEE (reference sequence). The CDR3 spans 15 residues. The V and J ends lost 4 bases and 8 bases, in that order; junction bases with no gene match: 10. Here the CDR3 DNA reads TGTGCCAGCAGCGGATTAGACAGGGGAAGGGAAAAACTGTTTTTT. It is translated as CASSGLDRGREKLFF.

This chain joins TRBV15 and TRBJ2-5; possible D gene TRBD1, 5 bases. Matching the DNA end better, TRBJ2-7 makes the J call doubtful. The CDR3 loop spans 14 amino acids. Germline V CDR1 and CDR2: LNHNV, YYDKDF (reference sequence). CDR3 in amino acids: CATSFHRSSYEQYF. Written as DNA, the CDR3 is TGTGCCACCAGCTTCCACAGGAGCTCCTACGAGCAGTACTTC.

The chain links TRBV19 to TRBJ2-6, with 12 nucleotides matching TRBD2. CDR3 length equals 18 residues. The V and J ends lost 5 bases and 0 bases, in that order; junction bases with no gene match: 5. Germline V gene data show CDR1 as LNHDA and CDR2 as SQIVND (reference sequence). The DNA for the CDR3 is TGTGCCAGTAGTGCTAGCGGGAGGGCTTTCTCTGGGGCCAACGTCCTGACTTTC. It specifies CASSASGRAFSGANVLTF.